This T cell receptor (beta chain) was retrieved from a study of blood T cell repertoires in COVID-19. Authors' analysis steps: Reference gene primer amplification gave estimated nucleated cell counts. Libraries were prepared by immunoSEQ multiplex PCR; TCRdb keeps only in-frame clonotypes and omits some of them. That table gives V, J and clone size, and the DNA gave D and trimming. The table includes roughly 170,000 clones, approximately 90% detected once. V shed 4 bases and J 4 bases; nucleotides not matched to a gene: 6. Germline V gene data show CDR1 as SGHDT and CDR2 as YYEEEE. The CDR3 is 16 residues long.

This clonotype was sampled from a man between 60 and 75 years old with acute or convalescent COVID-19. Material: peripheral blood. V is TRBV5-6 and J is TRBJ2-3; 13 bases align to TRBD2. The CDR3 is CASSITSGGASDTQYF. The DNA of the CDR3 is TGTGCCAGCAGCATCACTAGCGGGGGGGCCTCAGATACGCAGTATTTT.